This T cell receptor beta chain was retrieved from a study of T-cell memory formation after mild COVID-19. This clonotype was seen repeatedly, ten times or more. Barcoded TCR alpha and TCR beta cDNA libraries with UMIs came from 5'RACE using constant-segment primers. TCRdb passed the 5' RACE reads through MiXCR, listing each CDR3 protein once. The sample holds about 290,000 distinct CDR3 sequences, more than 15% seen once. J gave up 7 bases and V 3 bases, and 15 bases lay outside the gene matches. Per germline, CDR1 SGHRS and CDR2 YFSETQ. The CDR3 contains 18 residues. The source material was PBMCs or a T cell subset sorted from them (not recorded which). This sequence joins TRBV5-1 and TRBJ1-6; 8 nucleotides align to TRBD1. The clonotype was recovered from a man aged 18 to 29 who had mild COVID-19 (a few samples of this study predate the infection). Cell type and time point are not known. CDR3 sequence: CASSYYRSGTGGNSPLHF. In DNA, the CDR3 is TGCGCCAGCAGCTACTACAGAAGCGGGACAGGAGGGAATTCACCCCTCCACTTT.